A selection of T cell receptor beta chains follows, all from one sample in a study of blood T cell repertoires in COVID-19. Data came from immunoSEQ multiplex PCR; TCRdb stores just in-frame clones and leaves some out. The sample holds about 260,000 clones, approximately 86% seen once. The specimen sequenced was peripheral blood. Receptors originate from a human donor in a cohort sampled during active COVID-19. CDR3s include the opening cysteine and the closing phenylalanine or tryptophan. Each record gives: clone size, D gene, V gene, J gene, CDR3 DNA, CDR3 protein. The D gene is left open where the match is weak. Clone size is shown for a subset of rows, as once, few, many or a class of expanded clone.

abundance: -
d_gene: -
v_gene: TRBV27
j_gene: TRBJ2-5
CDR3nt: TGTGCCAGCAGTTTGCGGCCTCGCGAGACCCAGTACTTC
CDR3aa: CASSLRPRETQYF

abundance: few
d_gene: -
v_gene: TRBV7-9
j_gene: TRBJ1-1
CDR3nt: TGTGCCAGCAGCGCCTATACCACGAACACTGAAGCTTTCTTT
CDR3aa: CASSAYTTNTEAFF

abundance: once
d_gene: -
v_gene: TRBV28
j_gene: TRBJ2-7
CDR3nt: TGTGCCAGCCAATCTCATACAGGGAGCTCCTACGAGCAGTACTTC
CDR3aa: CASQSHTGSSYEQYF

abundance: -
d_gene: TRBD2
v_gene: TRBV4-3
j_gene: TRBJ2-1
CDR3nt: TGCGCCAGCAGCCAAGAATACGGACTAGGGCAAGGCAATGAGCAGTTCTTC
CDR3aa: CASSQEYGLGQGNEQFF

abundance: -
d_gene: TRBD2
v_gene: TRBV19
j_gene: TRBJ2-3
CDR3nt: TGTGCCAGTAGTATTAGTAGCGGGGGAACCACAGATACGCAGTATTTT
CDR3aa: CASSISSGGTTDTQYF

abundance: -
d_gene: -
v_gene: TRBV27
j_gene: TRBJ2-1
CDR3nt: TGTGCCAGCACCGAATCCGCTAGTTTTGAGCAGTTCTTC
CDR3aa: CASTESASFEQFF

abundance: -
d_gene: TRBD1
v_gene: TRBV7-9
j_gene: TRBJ2-7
CDR3nt: TGTGCCACCTTAGATCGGACAGGGGGGAGGGTCGAGCAGTACTTC
CDR3aa: CATLDRTGGRVEQYF

abundance: -
d_gene: -
v_gene: TRBV6-2/TRBV6-3
j_gene: TRBJ1-1
CDR3nt: TGTGCCAGCAGTTATGCAGGGGCGGACACTGAAGCTTTCTTT
CDR3aa: CASSYAGADTEAFF

abundance: -
d_gene: -
v_gene: TRBV3-1/TRBV3-2
j_gene: TRBJ2-5
CDR3nt: TGTGCCAGCAGGCTGAGGGTAACCCAGTACTTC
CDR3aa: CASRLRVTQYF

abundance: -
d_gene: TRBD2
v_gene: TRBV7-2
j_gene: TRBJ2-3
CDR3nt: TGTGCCAGCAGCTCCCTGACTAGCGGGAGAATATATACGCAGTATTTT
CDR3aa: CASSSLTSGRIYTQYF

abundance: -
d_gene: TRBD1
v_gene: TRBV19
j_gene: TRBJ1-5
CDR3nt: TGTGCCAGTCGTACGGACAGGGTGAGGAATCAGCCCCAGCATTTT
CDR3aa: CASRTDRVRNQPQHF

abundance: -
d_gene: TRBD1
v_gene: TRBV4-2
j_gene: TRBJ2-1
CDR3nt: TGTGCCAGCAGCCAAGATGGACAGGGGCCCAATGAGCAGTTCTTC
CDR3aa: CASSQDGQGPNEQFF

abundance: -
d_gene: TRBD1
v_gene: TRBV18
j_gene: TRBJ2-4
CDR3nt: TGTGCCAGCTCCCCGTCGGGACAGGGGAACATTCAGTACTTC
CDR3aa: CASSPSGQGNIQYF

abundance: -
d_gene: -
v_gene: TRBV4-1
j_gene: TRBJ2-1
CDR3nt: TGCGCCAGCAGCCCCCCACCTAGGAGCGATGAGCAGTTCTTC
CDR3aa: CASSPPPRSDEQFF

abundance: -
d_gene: TRBD1
v_gene: TRBV5-6
j_gene: TRBJ1-1
CDR3nt: TGTGCCAGCAGCTTAGGACAGGGGGCGCGGGGTTACACTGAAGCTTTCTTT
CDR3aa: CASSLGQGARGYTEAFF

abundance: -
d_gene: TRBD1
v_gene: TRBV19
j_gene: TRBJ2-7
CDR3nt: TGTGCCAGTAGTACAATGGGACAGGGGGTCTACGAGCAGTACTTC
CDR3aa: CASSTMGQGVYEQYF

abundance: -
d_gene: TRBD2
v_gene: TRBV4-1
j_gene: TRBJ2-7
CDR3nt: TGCGCCAGCAGCCACGGGACTAGCGGAATCTACGAGCAGTACTTC
CDR3aa: CASSHGTSGIYEQYF

abundance: -
d_gene: TRBD2
v_gene: TRBV27
j_gene: TRBJ2-1
CDR3nt: TGTGCCAGCAGTTTCTCCGGGACTAGCGGGTTAAATGAGCAGTTCTTC
CDR3aa: CASSFSGTSGLNEQFF

abundance: -
d_gene: -
v_gene: TRBV25-1
j_gene: TRBJ2-2
CDR3nt: TGTGCCAGCAGTGAATCTGGGGAGCTGTTTTTT
CDR3aa: CASSESGELFF

abundance: -
d_gene: -
v_gene: TRBV3-1/TRBV3-2
j_gene: TRBJ1-2
CDR3nt: TGTGCCAGCAGCCCACAAAAGGGGTATGGCTACACCTTC
CDR3aa: CASSPQKGYGYTF

abundance: -
d_gene: TRBD1
v_gene: TRBV4-2
j_gene: TRBJ1-1
CDR3nt: TGTGCCAGCAGCCGGGTGGGACAGGCCAACACTGAAGCTTTCTTT
CDR3aa: CASSRVGQANTEAFF

abundance: -
d_gene: TRBD1
v_gene: TRBV7-9
j_gene: TRBJ2-7
CDR3nt: TGTGCCAGCAGCGTTCCGGGACAGGGAATCTACGAGCAGTACTTC
CDR3aa: CASSVPGQGIYEQYF

abundance: -
d_gene: TRBD1
v_gene: TRBV5-1
j_gene: TRBJ1-1
CDR3nt: TGCGCCAGCAGCTTTTCAGGGGGCACTGAAGCTTTCTTT
CDR3aa: CASSFSGGTEAFF

abundance: -
d_gene: -
v_gene: TRBV7-2
j_gene: TRBJ2-7
CDR3nt: TGTGCCAGCAGCTTAGATCTCGGTAGCGGTGTTTACGAGCAGTACTTC
CDR3aa: CASSLDLGSGVYEQYF

abundance: -
d_gene: -
v_gene: TRBV4-3
j_gene: TRBJ2-3
CDR3nt: TGCGCCAGCAGCCAAGATCGGGTCAACACAGATACGCAGTATTTT
CDR3aa: CASSQDRVNTDTQYF

abundance: -
d_gene: -
v_gene: TRBV20-1
j_gene: TRBJ1-1
CDR3nt: TGCAGTGCTAGTCCATCGGGAAGTTTCGGGAACACTGAAGCTTTCTTT
CDR3aa: CSASPSGSFGNTEAFF

abundance: -
d_gene: TRBD2
v_gene: TRBV28
j_gene: TRBJ2-7
CDR3nt: TGTGCCAGCATGATAGCGGGAGCTTCCAAGGCCTACGAGCAGTACTTC
CDR3aa: CASMIAGASKAYEQYF

abundance: -
d_gene: -
v_gene: TRBV7-2
j_gene: TRBJ1-3
CDR3nt: TGTGCCAGCGGTCTTCAGGGAGGCTCTGGAAACACCATATATTTT
CDR3aa: CASGLQGGSGNTIYF

abundance: -
d_gene: TRBD2
v_gene: TRBV7-2
j_gene: TRBJ2-1
CDR3nt: TGTGCCAGCAGCTTAGACCCACTAGCGGGCCCTGAGCAGTTCTTC
CDR3aa: CASSLDPLAGPEQFF

abundance: -
d_gene: TRBD1
v_gene: TRBV6-6
j_gene: TRBJ2-7
CDR3nt: TGTGCCAGCAGTGGACAGGCCCCCTACGAGCAGTACTTC
CDR3aa: CASSGQAPYEQYF

abundance: -
d_gene: -
v_gene: TRBV28
j_gene: TRBJ1-2
CDR3nt: TGTGCCAGCAGTTTCCCCCTGACAGAACCAACTAACTATGGCTACACCTTC
CDR3aa: CASSFPLTEPTNYGYTF